This TCR beta chain is drawn from a study of beta chain features in type 1 diabetes. Trimming cost V 5 bases and J 2 bases; bases outside gene matches: 4. The germline CDR1 and CDR2 sequences are SGHRS and YFSETQ. The CDR3 spans 15 residues. Since all of the isolated RNA was reverse transcribed, expressed TCRB transcripts were what got sequenced. Clones were read by immunoSEQ multiplex PCR, and TCRdb kept only the in-frame ones, dropping some. The sample holds about 200,000 clones; approximately 11% are singletons and the top ten take less than 1.5%. The J gene is TRBJ2-3, the V gene TRBV5-1; 11 nucleotides agree with TRBD2. This sequence was found in a man in his late teens or twenties in good health. Sequencing was done on a sample of central memory CD4+ T cells from blood. The CDR3 nucleotides read TGCGCCAGCAGACCGACTAGCGGGAACACAGATACGCAGTATTTT. This gives the protein CASRPTSGNTDTQYF.